This T cell receptor beta chain originates from a study of cytomegalovirus exposure and HLA in healthy donors (dated by TCRdb to 2016 to 2017). Context from the whole study: An earlier analysis of several hundred of the donors reported 276 Gb of sequence data and 95 million to 130 million unique TCR beta sequences obtained from about 179 million T cells. The study profiled the T cell repertoires of about 720 subjects by immunosequencing and related them to cytomegalovirus serostatus. Roughly 300 gigabases of sequencing data and around 88 million unique TCR sequences made up an early release that covered approximately 650 HLA-typed donors. In a later analysis, previously published TCR beta repertoires from some 640 donors were re-analyzed and high-resolution HLA genotyping was added so that TCR occurrence patterns could be studied. The study was designed to test whether signatures of past pathogen exposure could be identified by cataloging public T cell receptors. HLA typing covered class I and class II loci at four-digit resolution. A separate validation cohort of about 110 different subjects was used in addition to the approximately 640-subject first cohort. Typing coverage differed by locus: A, B, C, DRB1 and DQB1 were typed in roughly 629-640 donors, DQA1 in 522, DPA1 in some 600, and DPB1 in approximately 450. The study combined high-throughput TCR immunosequencing, statistical association of individual TCRs with disease status, and machine learning to predict cytomegalovirus infection status. In a later genetic analysis, genome-wide SNP genotypes for about 55% of the 666 donors were used, and that subset was treated as a discovery cohort. In the later analysis, no new phenotypic data were used to find candidate immune exposures; instead, reliance was placed on TCR beta sequences and their occurrence across donors. In an earlier analysis of around 540 of the donors, high-throughput TCR beta sequencing was used to judge whether each TCR beta V gene segment behaved as functional or pseudogenic. Every discovery cohort repertoire had been produced on one sequencing platform. The genetic ancestry cluster associated with self-reported Caucasian donors included around 76% of the 398 genotyped donors. Across some 400 genotyped donors of the cohort, an average of about 250,000 unique TCR beta nucleotide sequences per donor were sequenced, and 15% to 20% of those sequences were non-productive. Alongside the repertoire data, information on donor age, sex, ethnicity and CMV serostatus was compiled. A handful of DR-DQ haplotypes were handled as single units for association and clustering because linkage in the cohort was strong.

The cohort consisted of 600 to 700 healthy bone marrow donors. At the time of sampling, every cohort member was nominally healthy, though immune exposures that went unrecorded were likely present. The donor was CMV seronegative and belonged to the group of 380 or so seronegative cohort members. Every donor gave a peripheral blood sample, and the peripheral blood mononuclear cells from that sample were used for TCR beta sequencing. The Qiagen DNeasy Blood Extraction Kit was used to extract genomic DNA from the blood cell samples. The library was made by the immunoSEQ multiplex PCR assay. For the multiplex PCR, a mixture combining 60 forward primers for TCR Vbeta segments and 13 reverse primers for TCR Jbeta segments was used. The CDR3 region of rearranged TCR beta genes was amplified from genomic DNA with a multiplex PCR assay. The amplified TCR beta libraries were sequenced on the Illumina HiSeq System as 87-base-pair reads. Regarding the original processing steps: Across the roughly 640 repertoires, a later analysis counted about 81 million unique TCR beta chains, 9 million to 14 million of which were shared by at least two donors. Raw reads were error-corrected and collapsed into unique sequences by a nearest-neighbor algorithm in which closely related sequences were merged to remove PCR and sequencing errors. Alignment of CDR3 sequences to IMGT reference sequences was used to assign V, D and J gene segments. For a sequence to be retained, at least a six-nucleotide match to both a V gene segment and a J gene segment was required. Rearrangements were called productive when the CDR3 lacked stop codons and stayed in frame with V and J; all others were non-productive. Following IMGT convention, CDR3 was defined as the stretch from the second conserved V-encoded cysteine to the conserved J-encoded phenylalanine. In an earlier analysis of some 550 of the donors, sequences lacking an unambiguous match to a single V gene segment were excluded. In an earlier analysis of approximately 550 of the donors, V segments were called functional above 56.7% productive rearrangements and were called segregating when the between-donor standard deviation exceeded 5%. A statistical classification framework was built for diagnosing cytomegalovirus status from the catalog of TCR beta chain sequences. In a later analysis, V and J genes were assigned by comparing TCR nucleotide sequences against IMGT/GENE-DB human TR gene sequences. The TCRdist pipeline was used in a later analysis to assign CDR3 sequences and most-parsimonious VDJ recombination scenarios. In a later analysis, each TCR beta chain was defined by its CDR3 amino acid sequence together with its V-gene family, and reads without a unique V-gene family were excluded. To address suspected cross-contamination and a sequencing artifact, a later analysis removed over 500 highly shared, low-generation-probability nucleotide sequences. A later analysis calculated a clonal expansion index for each public chain from normalized within-repertoire ranks of inferred template counts. In a later analysis, generation probabilities were computed with a VDJ recombination model fitted to out-of-frame rearrangements, and the resulting probabilities were checked against IGoR. In a later analysis, TCR-TCR, TCR-HLA and TCR-CMV co-occurrence was scored with hypergeometric tests, and a repertoire-size bias correction was applied to TCR pairs. In a later analysis, false discovery rates were estimated by permuting HLA or CMV assignments 20 times. A later analysis grouped co-occurring TCRs with DBSCAN, adding TCRdist sequence similarity when clustering within HLA-allele-positive subsets. Co-occurrence clustering excluded repertoires with fewer than 30,000 or more than 120,000 public chains, plus five with anomalous nucleotide sharing. The immuneACCESS repertoire file appears here via TCRdb, limited to in-frame rearrangements. These files lack a portion of the clones; in checked studies, under half of the deficit traces to unresolved V genes, and the cause of the others is not known. D and trimming were read from the DNA, whereas the V and J calls and clone size are those reported in that table. This sample holds about 96,000 clones; around 64% were observed only once. Of the sample, approximately 3% is held by the ten largest clones.

CDR1 SEHNR and CDR2 FQNEAQ are derived from the germline V gene (reference sequence). V and J lose 1 base and 4 bases, and a span of 12 bases separates them. The CDR3 runs 15 residues from the cysteine to the phenylalanine. The CDR3 DNA has 45 bases and is translated from base 1. Broader findings and caveats from the paper: Because HLA typing was unavailable for some donors at each locus, only the typed subset was used in association tests. A later analysis found that most CMV-associated TCR beta chains appeared HLA-restricted, with HLA associations seemingly driven largely by CMV exposure. In a later analysis, some 18,000 TCR beta sequences were associated with specific HLA alleles at a false discovery rate of 0.05. A later analysis found that TCR association rates varied across HLA loci, with DRB1 alleles showing the most associated TCRs and HLA-C alleles the fewest. A few of the identified cytomegalovirus-associated TCR beta chains were confirmed in vitro to be specific for cytomegalovirus antigens. Correlated functional status among segregating V segments might reflect linkage disequilibrium, but an unknown experimental factor could not be ruled out. In a later analysis, several top co-occurrence clusters were reported to appear linked to parvovirus B19, influenza, CMV and Epstein-Barr virus. Broadly in line with IMGT annotations, most TCR beta V segments showed up in productive rearrangements about 87% or about 30% of the time in an earlier analysis of around 600 of the donors. Over 15 rarely observed V segments, including chromosome 9 orphons, were excluded from the earlier analysis of a few hundred of the donors because counts were too low. A later analysis found that HLA-associated TCR beta chains were more clonally expanded and had lower generation probabilities than equally common non-associated chains. It was suggested by the authors that the approach could potentially be generalized to other disease states and immunological phenotypes. Strong co-occurrence of HLA alleles, especially DR and DQ, made assigning TCR associations to individual alleles difficult. The 87-base-pair reads could not distinguish some IMGT-functional V segments, including TRBV6-2 and TRBV6-3, so those segments were excluded. The classifier was reported to diagnose cytomegalovirus status with high specificity and sensitivity in both the original and validation cohorts. For the cohort, immune exposure information was limited to CMV serostatus. Only TCR beta chains were sequenced in this cohort, and the absence of alpha or paired-chain data limited detectable features. The sequencing pipeline was judged likely to have produced a cluster of highly shared sequence variants as a technical artifact. V-gene and J-gene trimming of TCR beta chains was associated with a missense DCLRE1C variant in a later genetic analysis, and the association was replicated in an independent cohort. A further reported finding was that TCR beta sequences accurately predicted the HLA-A and HLA-B alleles for most subjects in the first cohort. Compared with the roughly 700-donor mean, donors in an Asian-associated ancestry cluster had fewer N-insertions in productive TCRs, according to a later genetic analysis. Most TCR sequences were observed very rarely across donors, whereas some public TCRs were present in many individuals. Roughly uniform sequencing depth across donors was assumed in presence/absence analyses, although this assumption may not hold. The study listed 164 TCR beta chains as associated with cytomegalovirus.

Turning to this clone: Its cognate antigen has yet to be identified. No base quality information exists; no much larger clone differs at one position.

The source of this sequence is a man aged 60 to 69 in good health and CMV-seronegative. The chain joins TRBV7-9 to TRBJ2-3; TRBD1 might be the D gene, on 6 matching bases. The sample was PBMCs. The DNA is TGTGCCAGCAGCTTAGGCGCAGGGGCAGCAGATACGCAGTATTTT. Translated, it gives CASSLGAGAADTQYF.